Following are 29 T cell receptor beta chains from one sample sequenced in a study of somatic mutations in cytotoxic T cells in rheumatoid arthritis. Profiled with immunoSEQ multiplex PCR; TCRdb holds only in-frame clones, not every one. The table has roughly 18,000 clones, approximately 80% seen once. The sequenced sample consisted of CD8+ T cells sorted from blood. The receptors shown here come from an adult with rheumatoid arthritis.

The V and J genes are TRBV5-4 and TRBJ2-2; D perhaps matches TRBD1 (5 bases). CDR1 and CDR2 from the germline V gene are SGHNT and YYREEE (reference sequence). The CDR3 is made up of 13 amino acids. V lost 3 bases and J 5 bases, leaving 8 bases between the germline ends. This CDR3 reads CASSWGSTGELFF. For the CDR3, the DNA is TGTGCCAGCAGCTGGGGCTCGACCGGGGAGCTGTTTTTT.

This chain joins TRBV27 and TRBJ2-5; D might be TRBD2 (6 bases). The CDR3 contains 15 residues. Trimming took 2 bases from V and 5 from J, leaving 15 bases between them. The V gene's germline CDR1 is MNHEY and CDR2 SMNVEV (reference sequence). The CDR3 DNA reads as TGTGCCAGCAGTTTAATGCCGGATCGGGGGGAGACCCAGTACTTC. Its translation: CASSLMPDRGETQYF.

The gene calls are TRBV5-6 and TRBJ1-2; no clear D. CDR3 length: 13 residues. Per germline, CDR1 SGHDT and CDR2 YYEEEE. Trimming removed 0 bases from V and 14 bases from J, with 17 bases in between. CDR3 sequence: CASSLDAGQPTTF. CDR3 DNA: TGTGCCAGCAGCTTGGACGCCGGGCAGCCCACGACCTTC.

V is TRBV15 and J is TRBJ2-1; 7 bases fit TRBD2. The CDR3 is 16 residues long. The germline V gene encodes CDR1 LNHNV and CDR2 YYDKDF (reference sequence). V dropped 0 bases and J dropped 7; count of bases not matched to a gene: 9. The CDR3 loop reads CATSRDRGLAENEQFF. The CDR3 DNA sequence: TGTGCCACCAGCAGAGATCGAGGCCTAGCGGAAAATGAGCAGTTCTTC. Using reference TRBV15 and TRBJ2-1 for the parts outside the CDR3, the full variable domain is DAMVIQNPRYQVTQFGKPVTLSCSQTLNHNVMYWYQQKSSQAPKLLFHYYDKDFNNEADTPDNFQSRRPNTSFCFLDIRSPGLGDTAMYLCATSRDRGLAENEQFFGPGTRLTVL.

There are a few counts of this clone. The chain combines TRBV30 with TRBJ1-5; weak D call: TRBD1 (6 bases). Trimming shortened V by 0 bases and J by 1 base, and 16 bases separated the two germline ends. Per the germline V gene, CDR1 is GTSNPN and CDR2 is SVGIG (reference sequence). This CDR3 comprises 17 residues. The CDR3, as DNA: TGTGCCTGGAGTGTACTCCGATCAGGGGCCAGCAATCAGCCCCAGCATTTT. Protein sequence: CAWSVLRSGASNQPQHF.

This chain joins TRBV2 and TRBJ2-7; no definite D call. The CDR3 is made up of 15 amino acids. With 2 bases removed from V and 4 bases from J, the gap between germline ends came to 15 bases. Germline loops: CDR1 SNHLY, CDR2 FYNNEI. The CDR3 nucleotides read TGTGCCAGCAGTGAACCGACGGCAGGAAGGTACGAGCAGTACTTC. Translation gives CASSEPTAGRYEQYF.

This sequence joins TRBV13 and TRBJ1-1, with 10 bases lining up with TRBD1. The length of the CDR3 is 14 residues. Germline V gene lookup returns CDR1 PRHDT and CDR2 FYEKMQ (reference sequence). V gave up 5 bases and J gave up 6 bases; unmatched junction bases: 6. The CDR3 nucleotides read TGTGCCAGCAGCCTGGGTGGGACAGGGGCTGAAGCTTTCTTT. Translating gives CASSLGGTGAEAFF.

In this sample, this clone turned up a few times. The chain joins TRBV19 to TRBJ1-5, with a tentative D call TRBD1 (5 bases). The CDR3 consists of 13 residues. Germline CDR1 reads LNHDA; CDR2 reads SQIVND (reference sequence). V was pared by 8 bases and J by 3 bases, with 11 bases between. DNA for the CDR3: TGTGCCAGTGCCCGGGACCCCAATCAGCCCCAGCATTTT. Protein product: CASARDPNQPQHF.

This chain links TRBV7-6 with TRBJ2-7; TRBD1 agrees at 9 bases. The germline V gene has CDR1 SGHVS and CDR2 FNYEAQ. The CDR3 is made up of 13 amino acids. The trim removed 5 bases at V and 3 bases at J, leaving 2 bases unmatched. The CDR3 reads CASSPGQGYEQYF. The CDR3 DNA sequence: TGTGCCAGCAGCCCGGGACAGGGCTACGAGCAGTACTTC.

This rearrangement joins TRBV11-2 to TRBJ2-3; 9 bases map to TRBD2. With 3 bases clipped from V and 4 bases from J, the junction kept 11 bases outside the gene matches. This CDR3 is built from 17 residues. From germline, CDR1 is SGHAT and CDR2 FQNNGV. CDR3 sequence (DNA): TGTGCCAGCAGCTTCCTTTCTAGCGGGGTTACACCAGATACGCAGTATTTT. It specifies CASSFLSSGVTPDTQYF.

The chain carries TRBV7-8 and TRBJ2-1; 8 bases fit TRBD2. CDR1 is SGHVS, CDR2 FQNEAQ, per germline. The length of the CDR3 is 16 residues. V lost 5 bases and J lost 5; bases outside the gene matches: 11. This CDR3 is CASSPFGGGANNEQFF. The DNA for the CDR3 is TGTGCCAGCAGCCCCTTCGGGGGGGGAGCCAACAATGAGCAGTTCTTC. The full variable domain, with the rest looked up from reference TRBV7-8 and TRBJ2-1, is GAGVSQSPRYKVAKRGQDVALRCDPISGHVSLFWYQQALGQGPEFLTYFQNEAQLDKSGLPSDRFFAERPEGSVSTLKIQRTQQEDSAVYLCASSPFGGGANNEQFFGPGTRLTVL.

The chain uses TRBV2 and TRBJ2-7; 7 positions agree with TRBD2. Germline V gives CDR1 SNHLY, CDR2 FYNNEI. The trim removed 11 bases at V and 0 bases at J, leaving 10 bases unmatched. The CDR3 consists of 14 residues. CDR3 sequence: CARSAGLSSYEQYF. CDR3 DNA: TGTGCCCGGTCAGCGGGGCTGAGCTCCTACGAGCAGTACTTC.

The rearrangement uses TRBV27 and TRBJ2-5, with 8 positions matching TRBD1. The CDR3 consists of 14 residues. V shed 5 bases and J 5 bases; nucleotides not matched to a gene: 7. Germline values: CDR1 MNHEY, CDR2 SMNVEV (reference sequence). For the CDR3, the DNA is TGTGCCAGCAGTACAACACAGGGGGTGGAGACCCAGTACTTC. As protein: CASSTTQGVETQYF.

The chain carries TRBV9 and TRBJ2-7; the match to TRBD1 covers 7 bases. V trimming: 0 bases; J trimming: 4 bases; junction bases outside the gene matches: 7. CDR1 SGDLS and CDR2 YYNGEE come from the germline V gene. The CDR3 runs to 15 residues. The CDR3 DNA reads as TGTGCCAGCAGCGTAGTCCCCGGGACAGAATACGAGCAGTACTTC. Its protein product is CASSVVPGTEYEQYF.

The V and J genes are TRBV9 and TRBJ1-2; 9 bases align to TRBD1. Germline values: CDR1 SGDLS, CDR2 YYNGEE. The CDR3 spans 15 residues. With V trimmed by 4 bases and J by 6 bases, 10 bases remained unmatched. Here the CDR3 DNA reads TGTGCCAGCAGCACCACCGGGACAGGGTTGAATGGCTACACCTTC. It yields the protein CASSTTGTGLNGYTF. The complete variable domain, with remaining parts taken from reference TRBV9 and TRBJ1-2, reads DSGVTQTPKHLITATGQRVTLRCSPRSGDLSVYWYQQSLDQGLQFLIQYYNGEERAKGNILERFSAQQFPDLHSELNLSSLELGDSALYFCASSTTGTGLNGYTFGSGTRLTVV.

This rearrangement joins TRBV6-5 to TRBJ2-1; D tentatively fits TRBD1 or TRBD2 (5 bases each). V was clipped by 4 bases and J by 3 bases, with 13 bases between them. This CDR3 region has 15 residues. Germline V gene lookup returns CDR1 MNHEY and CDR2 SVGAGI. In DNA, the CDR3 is TGTGCCAGCAGTTCCCGGGACGGTCTCTACAATGAGCAGTTCTTC. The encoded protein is CASSSRDGLYNEQFF.

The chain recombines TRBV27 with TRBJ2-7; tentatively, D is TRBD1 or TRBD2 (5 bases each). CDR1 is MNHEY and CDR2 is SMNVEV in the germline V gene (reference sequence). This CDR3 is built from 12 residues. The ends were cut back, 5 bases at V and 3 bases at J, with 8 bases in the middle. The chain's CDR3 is CASSGGFYEQYF. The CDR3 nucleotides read TGTGCCAGCAGTGGGGGTTTCTACGAGCAGTACTTC.

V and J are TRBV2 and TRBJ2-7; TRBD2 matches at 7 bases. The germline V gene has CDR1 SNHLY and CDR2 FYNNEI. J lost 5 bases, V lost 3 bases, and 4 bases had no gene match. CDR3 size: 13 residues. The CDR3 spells CASSEGLLHEQYF. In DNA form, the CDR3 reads TGTGCCAGCAGTGAGGGACTACTCCACGAGCAGTACTTC.

CDR3 nucleotides: TGTGCCAGCAGTTCCGACCCCACGACCACCGGGGAGCTGTTTTTT. This sequence encodes CASSSDPTTTGELFF. V usage is TRBV6-4 and J usage is TRBJ2-2; no reliable D call. The V and J ends lost 5 bases and 4 bases respectively, with 14 bases between them. The germline V gene has CDR1 MRHNA and CDR2 SNTAGT. The CDR3 loop spans 15 amino acids.

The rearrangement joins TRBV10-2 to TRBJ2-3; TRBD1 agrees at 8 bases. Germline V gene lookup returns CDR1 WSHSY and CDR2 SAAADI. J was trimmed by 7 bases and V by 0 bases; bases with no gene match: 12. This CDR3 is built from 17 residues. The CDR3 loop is CASSESGTGSSGYTQYF. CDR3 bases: TGCGCCAGCAGTGAGTCGGGGACAGGTTCTTCGGGATATACGCAGTATTTT.

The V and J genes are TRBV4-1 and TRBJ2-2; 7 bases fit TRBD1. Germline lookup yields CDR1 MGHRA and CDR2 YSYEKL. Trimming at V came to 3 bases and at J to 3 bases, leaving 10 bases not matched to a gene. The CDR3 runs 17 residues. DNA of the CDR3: TGCGCCAGCAGCCATGTACTGACAGGGCCTTACACCGGGGAGCTGTTTTTT. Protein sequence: CASSHVLTGPYTGELFF.

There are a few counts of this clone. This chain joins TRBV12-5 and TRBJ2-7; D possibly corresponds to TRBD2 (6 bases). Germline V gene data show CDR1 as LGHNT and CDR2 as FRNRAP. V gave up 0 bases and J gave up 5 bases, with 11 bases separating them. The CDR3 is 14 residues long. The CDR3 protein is CASGLVPEGHEQYF. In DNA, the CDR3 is TGTGCTAGTGGTTTGGTACCGGAGGGCCACGAGCAGTACTTC.

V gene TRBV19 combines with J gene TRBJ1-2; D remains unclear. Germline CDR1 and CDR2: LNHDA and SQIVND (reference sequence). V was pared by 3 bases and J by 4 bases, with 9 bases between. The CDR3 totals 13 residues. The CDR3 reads CASSISTPYGYTF. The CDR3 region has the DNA TGTGCCAGTAGTATTTCCACCCCCTATGGCTACACCTTC.

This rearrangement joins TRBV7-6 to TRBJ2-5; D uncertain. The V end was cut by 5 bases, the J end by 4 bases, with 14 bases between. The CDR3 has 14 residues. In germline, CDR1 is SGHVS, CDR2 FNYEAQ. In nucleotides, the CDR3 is TGTGCCAGCAGCCTCCCCGGAGCCGGAGAGACCCAGTACTTC. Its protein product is CASSLPGAGETQYF.

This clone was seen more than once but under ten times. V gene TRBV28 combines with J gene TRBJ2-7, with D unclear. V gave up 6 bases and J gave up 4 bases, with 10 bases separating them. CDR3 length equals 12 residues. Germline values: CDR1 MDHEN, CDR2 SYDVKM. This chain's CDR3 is CASSPLGYEQYF. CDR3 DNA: TGTGCCAGCAGCCCGTTGGGATACGAGCAGTACTTC.

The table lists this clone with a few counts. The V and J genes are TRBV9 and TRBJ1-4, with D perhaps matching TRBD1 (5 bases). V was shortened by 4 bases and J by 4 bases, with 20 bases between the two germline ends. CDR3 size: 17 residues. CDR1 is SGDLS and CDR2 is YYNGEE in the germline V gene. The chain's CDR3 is CASSSDPWGLINEKLFF. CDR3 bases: TGTGCCAGCAGCTCCGACCCCTGGGGACTGATTAATGAAAAACTGTTTTTT.

DNA for the CDR3: TGCGCCAGCAGCCAGAGGGACAGGGGGCTGGATGAGCAGTTCTTC. Its protein product is CASSQRDRGLDEQFF. The genes are TRBV4-1 and TRBJ2-1, with 12 bases lining up with TRBD1. V trimming: 3 bases; J trimming: 8 bases; junction bases outside the gene matches: 5. From germline, CDR1 is MGHRA and CDR2 YSYEKL. This CDR3 region has 15 residues.

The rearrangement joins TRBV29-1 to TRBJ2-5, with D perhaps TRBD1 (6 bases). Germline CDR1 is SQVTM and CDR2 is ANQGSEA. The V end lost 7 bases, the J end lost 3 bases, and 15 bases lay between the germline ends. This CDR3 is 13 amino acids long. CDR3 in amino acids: CSAIDRYEETQYF. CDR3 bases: TGCAGCGCCATCGACAGGTATGAAGAGACCCAGTACTTC. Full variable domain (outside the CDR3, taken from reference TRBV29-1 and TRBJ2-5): SAVISQKPSRDICQRGTSLTIQCQVDSQVTMMFWYRQQPGQSLTLIATANQGSEATYESGFVIDKFPISRPNLTFSTLTVSNMSPEDSSIYLCSAIDRYEETQYFGPGTRLLVL.

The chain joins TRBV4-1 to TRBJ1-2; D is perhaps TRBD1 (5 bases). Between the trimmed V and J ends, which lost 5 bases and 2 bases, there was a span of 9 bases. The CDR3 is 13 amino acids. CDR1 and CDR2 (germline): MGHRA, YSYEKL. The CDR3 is CASSADRNYGYTF. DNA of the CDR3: TGCGCCAGCAGCGCCGACAGAAACTATGGCTACACCTTC.